Listed below are T cell receptor beta chains from one sample, sequenced in a study of CD8+ T cells in alopecia areata. Assay: immunoSEQ multiplex PCR; the TCRdb copy retains only in-frame clones and omits some. The data show around 100,000 clones, under 60% seen once. Material: CD8+ T cells sorted from blood, obtained at week 24, from a patient treated with tofacitinib. The receptors derive from a human donor with alopecia areata. CDR3s include the opening cysteine and the closing phenylalanine or tryptophan.

v_gene	CDR3aa
TRBV7-8	CASSSLTKQFF
TRBV27	CASSLSPWGAYGYTF
TRBV19	CASSNRDIEAFF
TRBV29-1	CSVEDTSYEQYF
TRBV5-4	CASSFEVPDTQYF
TRBV6-6	CASSYSKGGGYTF
TRBV25-1	CASSEDPAGGITDTQYF
TRBV5-1	CASSWEGSGYTF
TRBV9	CASSGSSNEQFF
TRBV13	CASSGRREGEQYF
TRBV30	CAWMDSDRTYEQYF
TRBV30	CAWSALRGIDEQYF
TRBV14	CASSQEWSLNTEAFF
TRBV29-1	CSIRLAWSSYNEQFF
TRBV7-9	CASSLDAGVEQYF
TRBV19	CASSRDRAYNEQFF
TRBV11-2	CASSLVGGYNEQFF
TRBV27	CASSLSPGTSSYEQYF
TRBV15	CATSTRQSGGNTIYF
TRBV7-8	CASGLGGGAETQYF
TRBV4-2	CASSPDGAPQPQHF
TRBV27	CASSLLPGLSSYEQYF
TRBV29-1	CSVYLALTSTDTQYF
TRBV18	CASSPADRARTGELFF
TRBV9	CASSDRGGGFTDTQYF
TRBV13	CASSPWDRGSTEAFF
TRBV5-5	CASSLGRLVWETQYF
TRBV6-5	CASSYSKMAGGHEQYF
TRBV2	CATRPRDKPRNTIYF
TRBV27	CASSLYPTGLPPYGYTF
TRBV7-6	CASSSGPNYEQYF
TRBV11-2	CASSSLGQGAGNTIYF
TRBV14	CASSHWDRGRQDSYEQYF
TRBV30	CAWTVVTEAFF
TRBV27	CASIDAGEQFF
TRBV7-9	CASSYWTVYGYTF
TRBV9	CASSRRLAESSYNEQFF